This T cell receptor (beta chain) was identified in a study of cytomegalovirus exposure and HLA in healthy donors. Study observations and caveats: The classifier reportedly diagnosed cytomegalovirus status with high specificity and sensitivity. CMV serostatus was the sole immune exposure information available. Some V segments, including TRBV6-2 and TRBV6-3, were excluded as indistinguishable.

Germline V gene lookup returns CDR1 MNHNY and CDR2 SVGAGI (reference sequence). This CDR3 has 16 amino acids. V was shortened by 6 bases and J by 4 bases, with 21 bases between the two germline ends. The PCR had 60 Vbeta and 13 Jbeta primers. The method was immunoSEQ multiplex PCR; TCRdb's version includes in-frame clones alone and lacks a portion of them. This sample carries roughly 110,000 clones, around 75% of them seen once, and the ten largest clones take 2.5%. This clone appeared once. The antigen remains undetermined. This sequence was found in a middle-aged man in good health and CMV-seronegative. The rearrangement joins TRBV6-6 to TRBJ1-1; D not certain. The specimen was PBMCs. The CDR3 coding sequence is TGTGCCAGCAGCCACCCGCCCGATAGAAGATTCACTGAAGCTTTCTTT. Amino acid sequence: CASSHPPDRRFTEAFF.